Below are 6 T cell receptor beta chains sequenced from a single sample in a study of T cell responses to AZD1222 COVID-19 vaccine. Clones were sequenced by immunoSEQ multiplex PCR, and TCRdb holds only the in-frame ones, with some missing. Among about 110,000 clones listed, roughly 86% were seen once. The sequenced sample was peripheral blood, obtained on day 0 of MenACWY control vaccination. Source of these receptors: an adult in good health.

The CDR3 loop is CASSIAPGGSIYEQYF. In DNA form, the CDR3 reads TGTGCCAGTAGTATAGCTCCAGGGGGCTCGATCTACGAGCAGTACTTC. The chain combines TRBV19 with TRBJ2-7; 8 nucleotides align to TRBD1. The CDR3 loop spans 16 amino acids. V was clipped by 1 base and J by 3 bases; unmatched bases: 8. From germline, CDR1 is LNHDA and CDR2 SQIVND (reference sequence).

The chain links TRBV5-1 to TRBJ1-2; D remains unclear. CDR3 length equals 13 residues. V gave up 0 bases and J gave up 4 bases, with 7 bases separating them. The germline V gene has CDR1 SGHRS and CDR2 YFSETQ. The CDR3, as DNA: TGCGCCAGCAGCTTGGGGGCGGGCTATGGCTACACCTTC. Translation gives CASSLGAGYGYTF. The full variable domain, completed using reference TRBV5-1 and TRBJ1-2, is KAGVTQTPRYLIKTRGQQVTLSCSPISGHRSVSWYQQTPGQGLQFLFEYFSETQRNKGNFPGRFSGRQFSNSRSEMNVSTLELGDSALYLCASSLGAGYGYTFGSGTRLTVV.

V and J are TRBV19 and TRBJ1-3; D not resolved. This CDR3 spans 16 amino acids. Germline assignment: CDR1 LNHDA and CDR2 SQIVND (reference sequence). Trimming took 1 base from V and 3 from J, leaving 13 bases between them. This CDR3 is CASSIAHRSRGNTIYF. The CDR3 DNA reads as TGTGCCAGTAGTATAGCACACCGTAGCCGTGGAAACACCATATATTTT.

This rearrangement joins TRBV7-2 to TRBJ2-7, with 7 bases fitting TRBD1. CDR3 length: 13 amino acids. V shed 1 base and J 8 bases; nucleotides not matched to a gene: 5. Per the germline V gene, CDR1 is SGHTA and CDR2 is FQGNSA. CDR3 nucleotides: TGTGCCAGCAGCTTAGGGCAGGACAGGCAGCAGTACTTC. It yields the protein CASSLGQDRQQYF.

J is TRBJ2-5 and V is TRBV9; 10 bases line up with TRBD2. Germline CDR1 and CDR2: SGDLS and YYNGEE. This CDR3 spans 17 amino acids. V shed 1 base and J 2 bases; nucleotides not matched to a gene: 8. CDR3 residues: CASSVRASGGPQETQYF. The DNA for the CDR3 is TGTGCCAGCAGCGTACGGGCTAGCGGGGGCCCTCAAGAGACCCAGTACTTC.

This chain joins TRBV27 and TRBJ1-1; the D gene is possibly TRBD1 (6 bases). This CDR3 is 15 amino acids long. Germline V gene data show CDR1 as MNHEY and CDR2 as SMNVEV (reference sequence). The V end lost 5 bases, the J end lost 1 base, and 14 bases lay between the germline ends. The CDR3 region is CASSQNRAANTEAFF. CDR3 coding DNA: TGTGCCAGCAGTCAAAACAGGGCGGCGAACACTGAAGCTTTCTTT.